This T cell receptor (beta chain) appears in the sequencing data of a study of T cell repertoires in cytomegalovirus infection. The wider study: It was the public TCR beta signatures that indicated both CMV infection and matching HLA type. Study results and caveats: CMV carriers with the relevant HLA were identified by cumulative public TCR beta family frequency. CMV-specific TCR beta clonotypes restricted by HLA-C dominated the ex vivo response.

With regard to this clonotype: Its antigen is currently unknown. At one end the junction does not follow the germline gene, possibly because of a read error.

TCRdb reprocessed the reads with MiXCR, giving one entry per CDR3 protein. The sample shows roughly 760,000 distinct CDR3 sequences, about a third of them seen only once. In germline, CDR1 is SGHTA, CDR2 FQGNSA. The CDR3 loop spans 15 amino acids. The sample was PBMCs. The clonotype originates from a human donor in good health (CMV status not recorded). Some clones in this sample may be carry-over from other donors' samples. V usage is TRBV7-2 and J usage is TRBJ2-1; the D call may be TRBD1 or TRBD2 (6 bases each). CDR3 nucleotides: TGTGACAGCAGCTTATTTGGGGGGCTCTACGATGAGCAGTTATTC. Amino acids: CDSSLFGGLYDEQLF.